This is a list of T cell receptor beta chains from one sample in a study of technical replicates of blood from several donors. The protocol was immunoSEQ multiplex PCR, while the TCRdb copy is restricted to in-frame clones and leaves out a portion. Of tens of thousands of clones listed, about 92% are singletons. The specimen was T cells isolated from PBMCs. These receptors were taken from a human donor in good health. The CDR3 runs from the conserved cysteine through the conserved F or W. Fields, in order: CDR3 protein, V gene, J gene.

cdr3_aa: CASSKEGQLTDTQYF; v_call: TRBV21-1; j_call: TRBJ2-3
cdr3_aa: CASSPPGREKLFF; v_call: TRBV4-1; j_call: TRBJ1-4
cdr3_aa: CASSFFASGEETQYF; v_call: TRBV19; j_call: TRBJ2-5
cdr3_aa: CASSQVGSDYGYTF; v_call: TRBV4-2; j_call: TRBJ1-2
cdr3_aa: CASDDRQGSNEQFF; v_call: TRBV2; j_call: TRBJ2-1
cdr3_aa: CASSQQRRGLANTGELFF; v_call: TRBV27; j_call: TRBJ2-2
cdr3_aa: CASSEGAPQYNEQFF; v_call: TRBV10-1; j_call: TRBJ2-1
cdr3_aa: CASGISGPTDTQYF; v_call: TRBV28; j_call: TRBJ2-3
cdr3_aa: CASSQVQGQGEPQHF; v_call: TRBV4-2; j_call: TRBJ1-5
cdr3_aa: CASSPDGTSGGSEQYF; v_call: TRBV5-4; j_call: TRBJ2-7
cdr3_aa: CASSLFPDRGRDTGELFF; v_call: TRBV28; j_call: TRBJ2-2
cdr3_aa: CASSPRGGNEKLFF; v_call: TRBV9; j_call: TRBJ1-4
cdr3_aa: CASSWSSYNEQFF; v_call: TRBV28; j_call: TRBJ2-1
cdr3_aa: CASSSGGFYEQYF; v_call: TRBV6-6; j_call: TRBJ2-7
cdr3_aa: CASSLGLSMFF; v_call: TRBV28; j_call: TRBJ2-2
cdr3_aa: CASSWRDRDTEAFF; v_call: TRBV5-1; j_call: TRBJ1-1
cdr3_aa: CASGRTGRYEQYF; v_call: TRBV7-9; j_call: TRBJ2-7
cdr3_aa: CAWRKRLADNYEQYF; v_call: TRBV30; j_call: TRBJ2-7
cdr3_aa: CASSPIGGF; v_call: TRBV7-9; j_call: TRBJ2-7
cdr3_aa: CASSLFTDNEQFF; v_call: TRBV27; j_call: TRBJ2-1
cdr3_aa: CASSQGRTVEAFF; v_call: TRBV6-5; j_call: TRBJ1-1
cdr3_aa: CSAGQGAYYEQYF; v_call: TRBV29-1; j_call: TRBJ2-7
cdr3_aa: CAWSRTGPEQYF; v_call: TRBV30; j_call: TRBJ2-7
cdr3_aa: CASRRWGGAPETQYF; v_call: TRBV5-4; j_call: TRBJ2-5
cdr3_aa: CASSLGPQGQGRYEQYF; v_call: TRBV5-4; j_call: TRBJ2-7
cdr3_aa: CASGLAGGNQETQYF; v_call: TRBV6-1; j_call: TRBJ2-5
cdr3_aa: CASSLDRDTEAFF; v_call: TRBV11-3; j_call: TRBJ1-1
cdr3_aa: CASSLGQGANEQFF; v_call: TRBV5-6; j_call: TRBJ2-1
cdr3_aa: CASSIGTVGHQPQHF; v_call: TRBV19; j_call: TRBJ1-5
cdr3_aa: CASSAPRSGRAYEQYF; v_call: TRBV27; j_call: TRBJ2-7
cdr3_aa: CASSSDFLNEQFF; v_call: TRBV2; j_call: TRBJ2-1
cdr3_aa: CASSGRIQGIKHYGYTF; v_call: TRBV28; j_call: TRBJ1-2
cdr3_aa: CASSVTWTGNTEAFF; v_call: TRBV6-1; j_call: TRBJ1-1
cdr3_aa: CATGTGGNYEQYF; v_call: TRBV7-9; j_call: TRBJ2-7
cdr3_aa: CASTLGRQPNTGELFF; v_call: TRBV5-1; j_call: TRBJ2-2
cdr3_aa: CSAGTSGGWDEQFF; v_call: TRBV29-1; j_call: TRBJ2-1
cdr3_aa: CASSVASTDTQYF; v_call: TRBV9; j_call: TRBJ2-3
cdr3_aa: CASSSGTPIGEQFF; v_call: TRBV9; j_call: TRBJ2-1
cdr3_aa: CASSLLREQYF; v_call: TRBV7-2; j_call: TRBJ2-7
cdr3_aa: CASRMALRETSYEQYF; v_call: TRBV28; j_call: TRBJ2-7
cdr3_aa: CASSLEGQLNTEAFF; v_call: TRBV6-1; j_call: TRBJ1-1
cdr3_aa: CAWSVSHLTGGGGYTF; v_call: TRBV30; j_call: TRBJ1-2
cdr3_aa: CASSTTGGNQPQHF; v_call: TRBV19; j_call: TRBJ1-5
cdr3_aa: CASSRRTSGMGDTQYF; v_call: TRBV7-6; j_call: TRBJ2-3
cdr3_aa: CASSARRVGVGGEKLFF; v_call: TRBV7-2; j_call: TRBJ1-4
cdr3_aa: CASSSRGAGAGYGYTF; v_call: TRBV7-9; j_call: TRBJ1-2
cdr3_aa: CASSWSRGYTF; v_call: TRBV28; j_call: TRBJ1-2
cdr3_aa: CASRLRDRTNEQFF; v_call: TRBV6-1; j_call: TRBJ2-1
cdr3_aa: CASSPLLLAGAGGELFF; v_call: TRBV5-1; j_call: TRBJ2-2
cdr3_aa: CASGQGTPAEAFF; v_call: TRBV12-5; j_call: TRBJ1-1
cdr3_aa: CAWSVRGISTDTQYF; v_call: TRBV30; j_call: TRBJ2-3
cdr3_aa: CASSLDYRLVDTEAFF; v_call: TRBV7-8; j_call: TRBJ1-1
cdr3_aa: CASSPTGMSFYEQYF; v_call: TRBV5-6; j_call: TRBJ2-7
cdr3_aa: CASSEYTDRPQETQYF; v_call: TRBV25-1; j_call: TRBJ2-5
cdr3_aa: CASSEIGNGYTF; v_call: TRBV6-1; j_call: TRBJ1-2